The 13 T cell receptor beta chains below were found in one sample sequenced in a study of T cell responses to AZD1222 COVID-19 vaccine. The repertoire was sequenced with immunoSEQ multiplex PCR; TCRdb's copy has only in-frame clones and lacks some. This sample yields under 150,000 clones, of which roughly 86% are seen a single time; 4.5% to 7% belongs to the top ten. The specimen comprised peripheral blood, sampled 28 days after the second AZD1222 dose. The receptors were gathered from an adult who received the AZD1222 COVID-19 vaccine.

In DNA form, the CDR3 reads TGTGCCAGCAGTTTATTGGACAGGGCGGGCTCCTACAATGAGCAGTTCTTC. Residues: CASSLLDRAGSYNEQFF. The chain has TRBV28 and TRBJ2-1; 8 bases line up with TRBD1. The V gene end was trimmed by 1 base and the J gene end by 0 bases; junction bases not matched to a gene: 5. The CDR3 has 17 amino acids. From germline, CDR1 is MDHEN and CDR2 SYDVKM.

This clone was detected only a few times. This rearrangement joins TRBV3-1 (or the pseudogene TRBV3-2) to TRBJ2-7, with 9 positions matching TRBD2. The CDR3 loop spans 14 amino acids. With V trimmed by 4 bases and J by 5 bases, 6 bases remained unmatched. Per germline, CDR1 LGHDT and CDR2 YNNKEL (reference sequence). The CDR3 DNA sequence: TGTGCCAGCAGCCGGATAGCGGGAGACCACGAGCAGTACTTC. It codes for CASSRIAGDHEQYF.

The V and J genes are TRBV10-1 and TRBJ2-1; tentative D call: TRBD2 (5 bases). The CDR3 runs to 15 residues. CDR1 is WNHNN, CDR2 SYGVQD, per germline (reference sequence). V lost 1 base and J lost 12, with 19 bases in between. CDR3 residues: CASSELSDPRGGQFF. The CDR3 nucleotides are TGCGCCAGCAGTGAGTTGTCGGACCCTCGGGGTGGGCAGTTCTTC.

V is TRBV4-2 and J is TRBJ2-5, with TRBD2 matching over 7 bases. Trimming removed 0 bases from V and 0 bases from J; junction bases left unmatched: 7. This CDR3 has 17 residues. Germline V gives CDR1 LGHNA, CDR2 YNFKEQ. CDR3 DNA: TGTGCCAGCAGCCAAGATATTCCAGGGAGGGACCAAGAGACCCAGTACTTC. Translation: CASSQDIPGRDQETQYF.

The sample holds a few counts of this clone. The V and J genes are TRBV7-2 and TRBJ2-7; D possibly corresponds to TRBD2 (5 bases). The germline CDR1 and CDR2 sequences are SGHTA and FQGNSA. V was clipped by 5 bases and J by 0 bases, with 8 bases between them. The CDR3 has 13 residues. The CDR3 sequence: CASSQDYSYEQYF. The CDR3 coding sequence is TGTGCCAGCAGCCAAGACTACTCCTACGAGCAGTACTTC.

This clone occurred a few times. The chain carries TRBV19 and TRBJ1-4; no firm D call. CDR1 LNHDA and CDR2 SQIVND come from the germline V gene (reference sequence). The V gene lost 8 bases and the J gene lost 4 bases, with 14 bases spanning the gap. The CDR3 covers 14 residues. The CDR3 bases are TGTGCCAGTCTCTCCTCCCTGGGTAATGAAAAACTGTTTTTT. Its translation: CASLSSLGNEKLFF.

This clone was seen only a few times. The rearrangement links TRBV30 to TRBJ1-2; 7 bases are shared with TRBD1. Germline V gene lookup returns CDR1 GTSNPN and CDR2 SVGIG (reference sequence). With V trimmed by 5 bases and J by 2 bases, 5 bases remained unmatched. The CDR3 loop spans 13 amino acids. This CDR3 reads CAWDRAPNYGYTF. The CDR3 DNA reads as TGTGCCTGGGACAGGGCGCCAAACTATGGCTACACCTTC.

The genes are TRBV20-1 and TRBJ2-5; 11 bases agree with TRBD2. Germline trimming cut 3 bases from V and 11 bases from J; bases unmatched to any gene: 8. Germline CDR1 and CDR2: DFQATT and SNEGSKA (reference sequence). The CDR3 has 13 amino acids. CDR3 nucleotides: TGCAGTGCTAGTAGGGCTAGCGGGGGGTCACAGTACTTC. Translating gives CSASRASGGSQYF.

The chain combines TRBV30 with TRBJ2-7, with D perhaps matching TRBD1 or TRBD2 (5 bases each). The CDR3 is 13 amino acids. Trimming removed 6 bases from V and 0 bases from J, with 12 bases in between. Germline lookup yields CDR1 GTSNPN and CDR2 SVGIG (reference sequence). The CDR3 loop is CACRGLASYEQYF. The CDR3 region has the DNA TGTGCCTGCCGGGGCTTGGCCTCCTACGAGCAGTACTTC.

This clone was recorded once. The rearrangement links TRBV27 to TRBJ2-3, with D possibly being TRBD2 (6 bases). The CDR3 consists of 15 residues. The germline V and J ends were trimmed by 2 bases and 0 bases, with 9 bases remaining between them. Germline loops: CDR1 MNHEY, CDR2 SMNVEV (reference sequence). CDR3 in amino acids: CASSLREASTDTQYF. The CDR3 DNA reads TGTGCCAGCAGTTTAAGGGAGGCTAGCACAGATACGCAGTATTTT.

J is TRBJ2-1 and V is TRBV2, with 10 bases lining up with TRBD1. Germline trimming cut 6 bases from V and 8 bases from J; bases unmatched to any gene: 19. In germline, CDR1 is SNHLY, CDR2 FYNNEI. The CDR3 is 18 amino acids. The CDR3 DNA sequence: TGTGCCAGCAGCAGACGGGACAGGGGACGGCAACCTTACTATGAGCAGTTCTTC. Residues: CASSRRDRGRQPYYEQFF.

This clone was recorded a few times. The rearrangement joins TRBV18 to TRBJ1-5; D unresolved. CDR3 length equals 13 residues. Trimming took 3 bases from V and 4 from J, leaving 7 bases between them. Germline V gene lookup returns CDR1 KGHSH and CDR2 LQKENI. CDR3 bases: TGTGCCAGCTCACCCGGGGAGAATCAGCCCCAGCATTTT. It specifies CASSPGENQPQHF.

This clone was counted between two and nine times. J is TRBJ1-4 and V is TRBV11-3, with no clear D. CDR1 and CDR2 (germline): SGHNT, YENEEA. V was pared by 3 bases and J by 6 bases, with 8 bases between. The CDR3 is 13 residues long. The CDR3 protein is CASSFQSDEKLFF. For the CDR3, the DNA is TGTGCCAGCAGCTTCCAGTCTGATGAAAAACTGTTTTTT. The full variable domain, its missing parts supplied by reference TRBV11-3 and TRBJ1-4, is EAGVVQSPRYKIIEKKQPVAFWCNPISGHNTLYWYLQNLGQGPELLIRYENEEAVDDSQLPKDRFSAERLKGVDSTLKIQPAELGDSAVYLCASSFQSDEKLFFGSGTQLSVL.